A single T cell receptor beta chain is shown here with its context. Its specific antigen is unknown. Base qualities are not at hand, and no much larger clone is one base apart. The collaborating institutions used their own protocols to collect whole blood in K2EDTA tubes. For TCRbeta analysis, collaborators shipped samples in one of three forms: frozen whole blood, isolated PBMCs, or DNA extracted from either of those sample types. TCRbeta CDR3 regions were amplified from genomic DNA using the immunoSEQ Assay, a bias-controlled multiplex PCR. From the authors' description of their analysis: The number of nucleated cells in each sample was estimated from the amplification of reference gene primers within the assay. Sequence reads were collapsed and filtered to measure the absolute abundance of every unique TCRbeta CDR3 rearrangement. For each sample, productive Simpson clonality was calculated as the square root of Simpson's diversity index across productive rearrangements. TCRdb stores this immuneACCESS table with in-frame sequences only. Part of the clones is absent; in the studies checked, under half of the shortfall reflects unresolved V genes, and no reason is known for the rest. Clone size and the V and J calls come from that table; the DNA yielded D and trimming. The sample includes about 170,000 clones, with roughly 90% observed a single time. The ten biggest clones cover approximately 0.5% of the sample.

The data are from a study of blood T cell repertoires in COVID-19 (dated by TCRdb to about 2020). The study in broad terms: The collaborator samples originated in the United States, Italy and Spain and spanned the acute and convalescent phases of COVID-19. The material from the prospective study consisted of cDNA or gDNA derived from T cells, B-cell-depleted T cells, or PBMCs. Deeply sampled blood TCRbeta repertoires from subjects exposed to, actively infected with, or recovered from COVID-19 were included in the dataset. The repertoires were released in a freely available public database intended as a resource for research on the immune response to SARS-CoV-2. Samples were obtained from the ongoing ImmuneRACE study (first 160 participants) and from some 1,300 subjects provided by 6 global collaborators. The sample metadata nearly always contained a de-identified subject ID, COVID-19 status, age in years and sex. Where available, HLA class I and class II types were obtained from metadata supplied by the sample provider rather than from assay-based typing. Beyond this particular receptor, the publication reports: The amount of clinical and demographic metadata varied by source and participant and was provided uncurated.

This TCR was sampled from a man between 45 and 60 years old with acute or convalescent COVID-19. Source material: peripheral blood.

The CDR3 region has the sequence CASSLSGQGLSAEAFF. The nucleotide sequence reads as follows: TGTGCCAGCAGCTTAAGTGGACAGGGACTGTCTGCTGAAGCTTTCTTT. The V gene is TRBV7-3 and the J gene is TRBJ1-1, with 8 middle bases fitting TRBD1. Trimming takes 1 base off V and 6 bases off J; junction bases not matched to a gene: 10. The CDR3 runs 16 amino acids, cysteine and phenylalanine included. Only the CDR3 DNA stays, 48 bases, in frame from base 1. From the germline V gene, CDR1 is SGHTA and CDR2 is FQGTGA. The variable domain in full, with residues beyond the CDR3 obtained from the reference TRBV7-3 and TRBJ1-1 genes, is GAGVSQTPSNKVTEKGKYVELRCDPISGHTALYWYRQSLGQGPEFLIYFQGTGAADDSGLPNDRFFAVRPEGSVSTLKIQRTERGDSAVYLCASSLSGQGLSAEAFFGQGTRLTVV.